These T cell receptor beta chains were read from a single sample in a study of blood T cell repertoires in COVID-19. Sequencing used immunoSEQ multiplex PCR; TCRdb keeps in-frame clones, though not all of them. This table has about 200,000 clones, less than 90% appearing once. Sequenced sample: peripheral blood. These receptors all come from a woman in her seventies with acute or convalescent COVID-19. CDR3s leave out the opening cysteine and the closing phenylalanine or tryptophan.

V gene,CDR3 length,CDR3 protein
TRBV11-2,13,ASSHGVNSNQPQH
TRBV7-9,14,ASSYTSGRGFNEQF
TRBV13,13,ASSPGVAGGNEQF
TRBV7-2,11,ASSLRGSYEQY
TRBV10-2,11,ASNPLSSYEQY
TRBV7-2,13,ASSLSVQGNYGYT
TRBV11-2,12,ASSLSFDRGRQF
TRBV5-1,12,ASSFGQGLNEQF
TRBV7-3,12,ASSQGLNTGELF
TRBV18,13,ASSPSGSESSEAF
TRBV24-1,20,ATSDLQGGLAGRGGLADTQY
TRBV12-3/TRBV12-4,9,ASSGGQPQH
TRBV3-1/TRBV3-2,14,ASSPSTGPAQDTIY
TRBV25-1,14,ASSARTGFSAGELF
TRBV9,16,ASSVVKSGRGPGNEQF
TRBV28,14,ASSPRGRATNEKLF
TRBV28,12,ASRRGGAGSEAF
TRBV28,12,ASSLAGGGREAF
TRBV15,15,ATSRGLAGGPEGEQY
TRBV5-1,12,ASSSGGVGGTQY
TRBV19,12,ASSISRNTGELF
TRBV7-9,11,ASSPTGFTEAF